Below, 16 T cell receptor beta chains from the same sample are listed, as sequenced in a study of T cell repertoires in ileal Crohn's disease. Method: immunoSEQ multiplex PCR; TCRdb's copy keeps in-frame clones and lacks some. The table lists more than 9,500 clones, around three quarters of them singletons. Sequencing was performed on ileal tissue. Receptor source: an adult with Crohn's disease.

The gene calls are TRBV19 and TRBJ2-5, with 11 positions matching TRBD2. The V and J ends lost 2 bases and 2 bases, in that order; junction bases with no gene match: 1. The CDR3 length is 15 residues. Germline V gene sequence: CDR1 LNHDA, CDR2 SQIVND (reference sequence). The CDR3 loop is CASSITSGGQETQYF. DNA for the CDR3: TGTGCCAGTAGTATAACTAGCGGGGGTCAAGAGACCCAGTACTTC.

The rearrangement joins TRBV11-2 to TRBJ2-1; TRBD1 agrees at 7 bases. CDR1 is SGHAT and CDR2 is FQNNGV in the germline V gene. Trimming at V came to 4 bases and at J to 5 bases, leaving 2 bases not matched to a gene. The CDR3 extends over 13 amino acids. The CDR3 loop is CASSSQGDNEQFF. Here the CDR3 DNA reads TGTGCCAGCAGCTCCCAGGGGGACAATGAGCAGTTCTTC. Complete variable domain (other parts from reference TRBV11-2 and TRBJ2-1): EAGVAQSPRYKIIEKRQSVAFWCNPISGHATLYWYQQILGQGPKLLIQFQNNGVVDDSQLPKDRFSAERLKGVDSTLKIQPAKLEDSAVYLCASSSQGDNEQFFGPGTRLTVL.

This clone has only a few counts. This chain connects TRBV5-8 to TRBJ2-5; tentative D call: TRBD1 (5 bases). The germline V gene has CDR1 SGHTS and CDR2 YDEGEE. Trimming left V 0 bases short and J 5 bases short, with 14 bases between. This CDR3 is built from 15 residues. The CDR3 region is CASSLVDSPRETQYF. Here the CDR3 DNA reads TGTGCCAGCAGCTTGGTTGACAGCCCAAGGGAGACCCAGTACTTC.

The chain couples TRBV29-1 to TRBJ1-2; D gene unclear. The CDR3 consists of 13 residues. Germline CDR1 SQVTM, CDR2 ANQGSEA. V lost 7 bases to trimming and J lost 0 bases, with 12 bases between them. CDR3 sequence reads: CSARVGANYGYTF. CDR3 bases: TGCAGCGCTCGGGTTGGAGCTAACTATGGCTACACCTTC.

The DNA for the CDR3 is TGTGCCAGCATTTCAGGGTCCTACAATGAGCAGTTCTTC. It specifies CASISGSYNEQFF. The rearrangement uses TRBV27 and TRBJ2-1, with a tentative D call TRBD1 (5 bases). The CDR3 totals 13 residues. V lost 7 bases and J 1 base, leaving 8 bases between the germline ends. CDR1 is MNHEY and CDR2 is SMNVEV in the germline V gene (reference sequence).

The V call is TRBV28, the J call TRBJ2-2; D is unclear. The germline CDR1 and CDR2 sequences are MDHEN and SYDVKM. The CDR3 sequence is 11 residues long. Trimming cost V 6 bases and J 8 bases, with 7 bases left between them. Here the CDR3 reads CASRTQGELFF. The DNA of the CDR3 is TGTGCCAGCAGGACACAAGGGGAGCTGTTTTTT.

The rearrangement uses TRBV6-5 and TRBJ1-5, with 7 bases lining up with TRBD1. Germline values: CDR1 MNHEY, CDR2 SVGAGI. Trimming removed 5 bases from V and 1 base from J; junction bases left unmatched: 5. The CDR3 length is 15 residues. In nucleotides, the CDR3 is TGTGCCAGCAGTCTTTACAGGGGAAGCAATCAGCCCCAGCATTTT. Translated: CASSLYRGSNQPQHF.

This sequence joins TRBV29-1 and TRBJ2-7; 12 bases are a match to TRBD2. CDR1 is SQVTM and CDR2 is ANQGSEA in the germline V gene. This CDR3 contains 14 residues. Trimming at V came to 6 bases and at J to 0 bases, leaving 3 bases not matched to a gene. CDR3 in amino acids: CSVELAGGSYEQYF. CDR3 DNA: TGCAGCGTAGAACTAGCGGGGGGCTCCTACGAGCAGTACTTC.

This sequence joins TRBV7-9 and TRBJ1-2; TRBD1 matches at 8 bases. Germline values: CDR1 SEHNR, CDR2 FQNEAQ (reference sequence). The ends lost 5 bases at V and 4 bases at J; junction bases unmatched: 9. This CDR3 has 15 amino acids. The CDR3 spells CASSPSLQGVYGYTF. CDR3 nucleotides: TGTGCCAGCAGCCCGTCGCTACAGGGGGTCTATGGCTACACCTTC.

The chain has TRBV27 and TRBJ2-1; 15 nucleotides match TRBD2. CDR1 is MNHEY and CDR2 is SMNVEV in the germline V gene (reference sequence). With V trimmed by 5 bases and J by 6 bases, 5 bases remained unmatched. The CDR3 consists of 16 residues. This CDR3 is CASSPRGLAGGNEQFF. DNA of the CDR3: TGTGCCAGCAGTCCCCGGGGACTAGCGGGAGGCAATGAGCAGTTCTTC.

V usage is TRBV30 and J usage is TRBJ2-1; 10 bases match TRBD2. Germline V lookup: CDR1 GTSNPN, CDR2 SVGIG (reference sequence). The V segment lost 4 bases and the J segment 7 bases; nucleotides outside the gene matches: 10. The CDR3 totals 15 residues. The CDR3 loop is CAWTSGSPGWNEQFF. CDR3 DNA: TGTGCCTGGACTAGCGGGAGCCCCGGGTGGAATGAGCAGTTCTTC. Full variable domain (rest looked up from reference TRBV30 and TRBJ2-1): SQTIHQWPATLVQPVGSPLSLECTVEGTSNPNLYWYRQAAGRGLQLLFYSVGIGQISSEVPQNLSASRPQDRQFILSSKKLLLSDSGFYLCAWTSGSPGWNEQFFGPGTRLTVL.

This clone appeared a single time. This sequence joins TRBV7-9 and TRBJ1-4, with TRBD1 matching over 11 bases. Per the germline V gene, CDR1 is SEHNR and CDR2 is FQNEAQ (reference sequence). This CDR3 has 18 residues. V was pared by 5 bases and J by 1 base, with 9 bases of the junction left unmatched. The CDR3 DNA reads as TGTGCCAGCAGCCTAGGGACAGGGGGATTTTTAACTAATGAAAAACTGTTTTTT. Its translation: CASSLGTGGFLTNEKLFF.

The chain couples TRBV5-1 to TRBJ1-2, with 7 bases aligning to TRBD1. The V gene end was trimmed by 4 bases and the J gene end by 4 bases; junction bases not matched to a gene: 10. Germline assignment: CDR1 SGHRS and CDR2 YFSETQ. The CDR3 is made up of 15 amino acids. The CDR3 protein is CASSPGGDSGYGYTF. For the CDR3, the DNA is TGCGCCAGCAGCCCCGGGGGGGACAGCGGCTATGGCTACACCTTC. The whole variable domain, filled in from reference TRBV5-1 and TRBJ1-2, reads KAGVTQTPRYLIKTRGQQVTLSCSPISGHRSVSWYQQTPGQGLQFLFEYFSETQRNKGNFPGRFSGRQFSNSRSEMNVSTLELGDSALYLCASSPGGDSGYGYTFGSGTRLTVV.

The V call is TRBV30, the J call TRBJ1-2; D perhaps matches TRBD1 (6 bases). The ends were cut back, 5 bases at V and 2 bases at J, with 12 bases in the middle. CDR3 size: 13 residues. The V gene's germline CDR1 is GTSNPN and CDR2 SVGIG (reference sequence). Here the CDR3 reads CAWSPTGNYGYTF. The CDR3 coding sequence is TGTGCCTGGTCCCCGACAGGAAACTATGGCTACACCTTC.

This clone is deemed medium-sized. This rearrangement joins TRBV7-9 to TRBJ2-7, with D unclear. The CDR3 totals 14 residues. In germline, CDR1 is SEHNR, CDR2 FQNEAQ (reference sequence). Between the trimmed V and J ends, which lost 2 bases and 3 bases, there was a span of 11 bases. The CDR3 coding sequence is TGTGCCAGCAGCTTAAATCCTAACGTCTACGAGCAGTACTTC. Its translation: CASSLNPNVYEQYF. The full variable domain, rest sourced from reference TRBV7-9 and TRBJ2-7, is DTGVSQNPRHKITKRGQNVTFRCDPISEHNRLYWYRQTLGQGPEFLTYFQNEAQLEKSRLLSDRFSAERPKGSFSTLEIQRTEQGDSAMYLCASSLNPNVYEQYFGPGTRLTVT.

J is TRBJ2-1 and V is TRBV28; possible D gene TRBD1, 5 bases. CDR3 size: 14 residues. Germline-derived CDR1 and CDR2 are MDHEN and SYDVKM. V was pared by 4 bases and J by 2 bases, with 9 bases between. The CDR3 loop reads CASSSVGAYNEQFF. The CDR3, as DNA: TGTGCCAGCAGTTCGGTAGGGGCCTACAATGAGCAGTTCTTC.